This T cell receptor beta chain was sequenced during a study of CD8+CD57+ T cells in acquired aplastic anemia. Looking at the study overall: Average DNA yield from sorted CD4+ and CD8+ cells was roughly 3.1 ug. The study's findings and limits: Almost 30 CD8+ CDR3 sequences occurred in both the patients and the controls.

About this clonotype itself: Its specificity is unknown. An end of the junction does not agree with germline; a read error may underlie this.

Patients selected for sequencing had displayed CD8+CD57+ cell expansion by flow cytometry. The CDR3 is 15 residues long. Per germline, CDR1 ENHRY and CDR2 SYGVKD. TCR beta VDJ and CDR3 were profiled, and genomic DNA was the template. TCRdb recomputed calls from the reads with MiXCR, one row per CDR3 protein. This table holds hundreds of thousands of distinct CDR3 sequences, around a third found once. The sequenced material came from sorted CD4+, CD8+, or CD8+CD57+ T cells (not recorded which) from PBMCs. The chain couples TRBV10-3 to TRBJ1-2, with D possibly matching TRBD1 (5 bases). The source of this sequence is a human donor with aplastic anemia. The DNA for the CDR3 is TGTGCCATCAGTGACGGGAGGGACGGTAACTATGGCTACGCCTTC. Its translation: CAISDGRDGNYGYAF.